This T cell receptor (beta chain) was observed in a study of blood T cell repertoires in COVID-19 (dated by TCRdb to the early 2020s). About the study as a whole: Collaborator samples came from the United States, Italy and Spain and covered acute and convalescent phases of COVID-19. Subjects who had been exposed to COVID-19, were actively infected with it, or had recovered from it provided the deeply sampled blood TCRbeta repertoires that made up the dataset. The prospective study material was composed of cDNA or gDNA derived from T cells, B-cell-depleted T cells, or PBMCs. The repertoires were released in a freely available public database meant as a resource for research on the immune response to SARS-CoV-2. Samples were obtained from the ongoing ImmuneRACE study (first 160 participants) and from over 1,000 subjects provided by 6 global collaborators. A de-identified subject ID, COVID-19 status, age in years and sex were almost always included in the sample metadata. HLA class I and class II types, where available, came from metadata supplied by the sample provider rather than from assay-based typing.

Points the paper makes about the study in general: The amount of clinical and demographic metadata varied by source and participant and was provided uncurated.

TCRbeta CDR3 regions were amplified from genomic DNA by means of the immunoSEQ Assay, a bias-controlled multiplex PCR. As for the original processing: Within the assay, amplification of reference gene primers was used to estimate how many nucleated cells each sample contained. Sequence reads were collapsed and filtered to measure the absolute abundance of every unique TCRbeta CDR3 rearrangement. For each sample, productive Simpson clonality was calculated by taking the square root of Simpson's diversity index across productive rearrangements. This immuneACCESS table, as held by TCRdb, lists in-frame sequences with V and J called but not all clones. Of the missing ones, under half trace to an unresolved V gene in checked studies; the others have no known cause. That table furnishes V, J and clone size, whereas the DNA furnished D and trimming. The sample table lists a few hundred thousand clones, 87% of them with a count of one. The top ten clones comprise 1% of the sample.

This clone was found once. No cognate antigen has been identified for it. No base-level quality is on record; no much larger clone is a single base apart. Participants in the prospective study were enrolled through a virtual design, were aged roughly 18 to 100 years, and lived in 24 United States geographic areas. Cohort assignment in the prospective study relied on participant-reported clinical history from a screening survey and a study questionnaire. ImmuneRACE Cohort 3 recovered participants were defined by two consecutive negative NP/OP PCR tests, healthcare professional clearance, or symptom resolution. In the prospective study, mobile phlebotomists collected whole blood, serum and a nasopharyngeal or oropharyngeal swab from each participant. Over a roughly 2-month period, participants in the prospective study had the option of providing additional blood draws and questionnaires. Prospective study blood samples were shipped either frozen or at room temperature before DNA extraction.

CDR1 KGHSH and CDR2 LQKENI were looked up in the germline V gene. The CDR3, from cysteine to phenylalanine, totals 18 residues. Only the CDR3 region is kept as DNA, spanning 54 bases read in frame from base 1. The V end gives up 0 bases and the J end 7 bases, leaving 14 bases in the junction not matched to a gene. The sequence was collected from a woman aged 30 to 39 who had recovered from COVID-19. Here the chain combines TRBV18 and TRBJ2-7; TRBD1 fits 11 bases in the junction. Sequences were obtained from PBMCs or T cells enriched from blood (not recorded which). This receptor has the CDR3 CASSPPSLGTGGSFEQYF. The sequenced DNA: TGTGCCAGCTCACCACCTAGCCTCGGGACAGGGGGTTCTTTTGAGCAGTACTTC.